One TCR beta chain is described in this entry. Its target is not known. The record originates from a study of OX40 agonist ivuxolimab in advanced cancers. In the study overall: Patients receiving dose escalation had hepatocellular carcinoma, melanoma, renal cell or head and neck cancer. People who had prior anti-PD-1, anti-PD-L1 or anti-CTLA-4 therapy could take part, and less than 50% had some. The study reported partial responses in three patients: one hepatocellular carcinoma, two cutaneous melanoma.

Regarding the study as a whole: Circulating CD4+ and CD8+ T cells showed clonal expansion by week 6 at 0.1 to 3.0 mg/kg.

This CDR3 is 13 amino acids long. Trimming shortened V by 6 bases and J by 0 bases, and 6 bases separated the two germline ends. The V gene's germline CDR1 is MGHDK and CDR2 SYGVNS. Measured with immunoSEQ multiplex PCR; TCRdb has only the in-frame clones, and not every one. The data show tens of thousands of clones, more than 80% seen once. The rearrangement joins TRBV25-1 to TRBJ1-3; D is unclear. The material sequenced was CD4+ or CD8+ T cells sorted from blood, taken in a trial of the OX40 agonist ivuxolimab. The receptor was derived from an adult with an advanced solid tumor such as melanoma, head and neck, liver or kidney cancer. CDR3 in amino acids: CASRQSSGNTIYF. In DNA, the CDR3 is TGTGCCAGCAGACAGAGCTCTGGAAACACCATATATTTT. Full variable domain (outside the CDR3, taken from reference TRBV25-1 and TRBJ1-3): EADIYQTPRYLVIGTGKKITLECSQTMGHDKMYWYQQDPGMELHLIHYSYGVNSTEKGDLSSESTVSRIRTEHFPLTLESARPSHTSQYLCASRQSSGNTIYFGEGSWLTVV.